This is a list of T cell receptor beta chains from one sample in a study of post-analysis software for immune sequencing data. Using its own MiXCR run on the PCR reads, TCRdb lists one record per CDR3 protein. The profile shows about 460,000 distinct CDR3 sequences, around 40% of them singletons. Material for sequencing was blood. The source of these receptors is a girl between 5 and 17 years old with multiple sclerosis. The CDR3 runs from the conserved cysteine through the conserved F or W. The D gene is left open where the match is weak. Size is stated for part of the rows, as once, few or many counts, or as a class when the clone is expanded.

clone_size	d_call	v_call	j_call	cdr3_nt	cdr3_aa
-	TRBD1	TRBV25-1	TRBJ2-5	TGTGCCGGCAGTGAATTGGGACAGAATCAAGAGACCCAGTACTTC	CAGSELGQNQETQYF
few	TRBD1	TRBV4-3	TRBJ2-7	TGCGCCAGCAGCCACCTACCGGACAGGGGCTTTCCCGGGAACGAGCAGTACTTC	CASSHLPDRGFPGNEQYF
-	-	TRBV20-1	TRBJ2-5	TGCAGTGTCATTCTCCGGGGGAGGAGGGAGACCCAGTACTTC	CSVILRGRRETQYF
once	-	TRBV4-3	TRBJ2-5	TGCGCCAGCAGCCAACTTAGACGGGTGGGGGAGACCCAGTACTTC	CASSQLRRVGETQYF
-	TRBD1	TRBV18	TRBJ1-4	TGTGCCAGCTCACCACCCAGGGGGCCCAAGGATGAAAAACTGTTTTTT	CASSPPRGPKDEKLFF
few	TRBD1	TRBV7-6	TRBJ2-1	TGTGCCAGCAGCGCGCAGACAGGGGCTGAGCAGTTCTTC	CASSAQTGAEQFF
once	TRBD2	TRBV3-1	TRBJ2-5	TGTGCCAGCAGCCAAGATTGGGGACTAGCGGGTGTCCAAGAGACCCAGTACTTC	CASSQDWGLAGVQETQYF
-	TRBD1	TRBV10-3	TRBJ2-3	TGTGCCATCAGTGTTGAAGGGACAGGGGCAGATACGCAGTATTTT	CAISVEGTGADTQYF
-	TRBD2	TRBV20-1	TRBJ2-1	TGCAGTGCAAAAGGGCGCGGGAGGGCCTACAATGAGCAGTTCTTC	CSAKGRGRAYNEQFF
many	-	TRBV5-1	TRBJ1-5	TGTGCCAGCAGCCCAGACAGAAATCAGCCCCAGCATTTT	CASSPDRNQPQHF
-	-	TRBV12-3/TRBV12-4	TRBJ2-5	TGTGCCAGCAGTTTAACGACAGGTCGGGAGACCCAGTACTTC	CASSLTTGRETQYF
few	-	TRBV29-1	TRBJ2-5	TGCAGCGTTGATGACCTCGGAGAGACCCAGTACTTC	CSVDDLGETQYF
-	TRBD2	TRBV7-3	TRBJ2-4	TGTGCCAGCAGCTCCTCGGGGGGGAGGGAAAACATTCAGTACTTC	CASSSSGGRENIQYF
-	-	TRBV5-1	TRBJ1-1	TGCGCCAGCAAGATGGGGGTTAACACTGAAGCTTTCTTT	CASKMGVNTEAFF
-	-	TRBV4-3	TRBJ1-6	TGCGCCAGCAGCCAAGAGGTCGGGGAACTTTCACCCCTCCACTTT	CASSQEVGELSPLHF
-	TRBD2	TRBV7-6	TRBJ2-5	TGTGCCAGCAGCTTAGCCCAAGCGGGAGTTGGAGAGACCCAGTACTTC	CASSLAQAGVGETQYF
-	TRBD2	TRBV28	TRBJ2-1	TGTGCCAGCAGTTCCCCGGGACTAGCGACAACCAATGAGCAGTTCTTC	CASSSPGLATTNEQFF
few	-	TRBV5-1	TRBJ1-4	TGCGCCAGCAGCTTCACCCCGTCGAATGAAAAACTGTTTTTT	CASSFTPSNEKLFF
few	-	TRBV24-1	TRBJ2-7	TGTGCCACCAGTCCATCCTCGCCCCCCTACGAGCAGTACTTC	CATSPSSPPYEQYF
few	TRBD2	TRBV5-6	TRBJ2-3	TGTGCCAGCCTAAGATCGGGACTACTCACAGATACGCAGTATTTT	CASLRSGLLTDTQYF
few	-	TRBV7-6	TRBJ2-3	TGTGCCAGCAGCTTAGAGCCTTGGGGGAGCACAGATACGCAGTATTTT	CASSLEPWGSTDTQYF
once	TRBD2	TRBV27	TRBJ2-1	TGTGCCAGCAGTTTGGGCCGACTAGCCATAACGGTTCATGAGCAGTTCTTC	CASSLGRLAITVHEQFF
-	-	TRBV18	TRBJ1-1	TGTGCCAGCTCACCCACGGGGGGAACCACTGAAGCTTTCTTT	CASSPTGGTTEAFF
-	-	TRBV6-5	TRBJ1-1	TGTGCCAGCAGTTACGCGAACGGCGTGGGGATTGAAGCTTTCTTT	CASSYANGVGIEAFF
-	-	TRBV5-1	TRBJ2-1	TGCGCCAGCAGCTCGGACGGACAAGGGGCTGGCAATGAGCAGTTCTTC	CASSSDGQGAGNEQFF
-	TRBD1	TRBV7-3	TRBJ2-3	TGTGCCAGCAGCCAGGGGGCAAGTACGCAGTATTTT	CASSQGASTQYF
once	-	TRBV27	TRBJ2-2	TGTGCCAGCAGTTTCCTCCCCCGAGTCCGCGGCGTGGACACCGGGGAGCTGTTTTTT	CASSFLPRVRGVDTGELFF
-	-	TRBV20-1	TRBJ2-1	TGCAGTGCTAGACCACGGACTAACCCTTACAATGAGCAGTTCTTC	CSARPRTNPYNEQFF
-	TRBD1	TRBV5-5	TRBJ2-1	TGTGCCAGCAGCCGGGGACAGGTTACCGGCGGTGAGCAGTTCTTC	CASSRGQVTGGEQFF
-	-	TRBV11-2	TRBJ2-7	TGTGCCAGCAGCTTAGAACCCGGGGGACCCTACGAGCAGTACTTC	CASSLEPGGPYEQYF
-	-	TRBV7-9	TRBJ1-5	TGTGCCAGCAGCTTCCAGGGCGATCAGCCCCAGCATTTT	CASSFQGDQPQHF
few	TRBD1	TRBV3-1	TRBJ1-2	TGTGCCAGCAGCCAAGTAGGCCTCAGGGGGCAATCTAACTATGGCTACACCTTC	CASSQVGLRGQSNYGYTF
few	-	TRBV7-2	TRBJ1-1	TGTGCCAGCAGCTATAAAGTTGAAGCTTTCTTT	CASSYKVEAFF
few	-	TRBV7-3	TRBJ2-1	TGTGCCAGCAGCCACCCTGAGAGGGGTTACAATGAGCAGTTCTTC	CASSHPERGYNEQFF
many	-	TRBV12-3/TRBV12-4	TRBJ2-7	TGTGCCAGCAGTCCGGGGGACAGCTCCTACGAGCAGTACTTC	CASSPGDSSYEQYF
-	TRBD1	TRBV3-1	TRBJ1-2	TGTGCCAGCAGCCAAGATTCGACAGGGAGCTATGGCTACACCTTC	CASSQDSTGSYGYTF
few	-	TRBV5-6	TRBJ2-7	TGTGCCAGCAGCGACCGGGACGGAGCCTACGAGCAGTACTTC	CASSDRDGAYEQYF
-	TRBD2	TRBV9	TRBJ2-1	TGTGCCAGCAGCGTAGTGGCTCTAGCGGGAGGTAGTCTGGATGAGCAGTTCTTC	CASSVVALAGGSLDEQFF
-	TRBD2	TRBV11-2	TRBJ2-1	TGTGCCAGCAGCTCTGGGACTAGCGGGAGGGTTGATGAGCAGTTCTTC	CASSSGTSGRVDEQFF
few	-	TRBV2	TRBJ2-7	TGTGCCAGCAGTGAGGAGGAGGGATCCGAGCAGTACTTC	CASSEEEGSEQYF
-	TRBD2	TRBV9	TRBJ2-7	TGTGCCAGCAGCCGGGTAGCGGGAAGTACGATCTCCTACGAGCAGTACTTC	CASSRVAGSTISYEQYF
-	-	TRBV5-1	TRBJ1-2	TGCGCCAGCAGCTGGGATCGCGACTATGGCTACACCTTC	CASSWDRDYGYTF
-	TRBD1	TRBV15	TRBJ2-3	TGTGCCACCAGCAGAGGGACAGGGGCGGGAGATACGCAGTATTTT	CATSRGTGAGDTQYF
-	TRBD2	TRBV28	TRBJ2-1	TGTGCCAGCAGTCGAGGACTAGCGGGACCCAATGAGCAGTTCTTC	CASSRGLAGPNEQFF
-	TRBD2	TRBV20-1	TRBJ2-1	TGCAGTGCTAGAGTTGTTGATATTGCGGGAGGTTTGGATGAGCAGTTCTTC	CSARVVDIAGGLDEQFF
few	TRBD2	TRBV20-1	TRBJ2-5	TGCAGTTCTAGGGGGTCTCTAGCGGGAGGCGAGACCCAGTACTTC	CSSRGSLAGGETQYF
-	-	TRBV12-3/TRBV12-4	TRBJ2-5	TGTGCCAGCAGTTTTACACAGGGATACGAGACCCAGTACTTC	CASSFTQGYETQYF
few	TRBD2	TRBV20-1	TRBJ2-1	TGCAGTGCCAGAGGGACTATTGGCGAGCAGTTCTTC	CSARGTIGEQFF
few	TRBD1	TRBV28	TRBJ2-7	TGTGCCAGCAGTCAGGAAGGACAGGGGTTATCCTACGAGCAGTACTTC	CASSQEGQGLSYEQYF
few	-	TRBV24-1	TRBJ2-1	TGTGCCACCAGTGGTGCAGGCCTTCACAATGAGCAGTTCTTC	CATSGAGLHNEQFF
-	-	TRBV4-2	TRBJ2-1	TGTGCCAGCAGCCGCAGGGGTGATTCCTACAATGAGCAGTTCTTC	CASSRRGDSYNEQFF
-	TRBD1	TRBV20-1	TRBJ2-3	TGCAGTGCGTCCCCCTTGGGACAGGACACAGATACGCAGTATTTT	CSASPLGQDTDTQYF